This TCR beta chain is from a study of T cells in Graves' hyperthyroidism and ophthalmopathy. General observations from the study: Ophthalmopathy was distinguished from stable hyperthyroidism by 13 V-J signatures. Blood shared most expanded thyroid clonotypes above 0.001.

CDR1 and CDR2 (germline): SEHNR, FQNEAQ (reference sequence). Trimming pared 1 base from V and 6 bases from J, leaving 21 bases between. This CDR3 has 17 residues. The study defined stable Graves' hyperthyroidism as no ophthalmopathy progression within 18 months. The PBMCs studied were ones that came from 10 ml fresh peripheral blood. Points on this clonotype: Its antigen is still unknown.

Regions amplified from RNA transcripts were the TCR beta CDR3 regions. The HTBI primer set was used in a first-round RT-PCR of the TCR CDR3. Each CDR3 protein gets one entry after TCRdb re-called the multiplex PCR reads with MiXCR. The sample has approximately 360,000 distinct CDR3 sequences; 20% to 25% are singletons. The specimen was blood. The rearrangement uses TRBV7-9 and TRBJ1-2, with D tentatively TRBD1 (6 bases). This receptor was taken from a man in his fifties with Graves' hyperthyroidism. In DNA form, the CDR3 reads TGTGCCAGCAGCTTAGAAATCCGGATGGGGGCGCGGGATGGCTACACCTTC. Protein product: CASSLEIRMGARDGYTF.